This T cell receptor beta chain is drawn from a study of PD-1 blockade in mismatch repair-deficient tumors. Measured with immunoSEQ multiplex PCR; TCRdb has only the in-frame clones, and not every one. The sample yields approximately 110,000 clones, over 60% seen once. This CDR3 region has 14 residues. Germline CDR1 reads SGHDT; CDR2 reads YYEEEE. Trimming at V came to 4 bases and at J to 6 bases, leaving 4 bases not matched to a gene. Sequencing used peripheral blood, obtained more than 58 weeks after starting pembrolizumab. This receptor was taken from an adult with mismatch repair-deficient cancer. V and J are TRBV5-6 and TRBJ1-4; 9 bases match TRBD1. CDR3 amino acids: CASSSRDRDEKLFF. The CDR3 nucleotides are TGTGCCAGCAGCAGCCGGGACAGGGATGAAAAACTGTTTTTT.